One T cell receptor (beta chain) is described in this entry. The data derive from a study of blood T cell repertoires in COVID-19. Study-level background: Sites across the United States, Italy and Spain contributed samples from acute and convalescent COVID-19.

Seattle's enrolled individuals joined amid active infection and were then monitored longitudinally. Assay used: immunoSEQ multiplex PCR; TCRdb lists only in-frame clones, some missing. The table lists about 200,000 clones, around four fifths of them singletons. The sample consisted of peripheral blood. The source is a man aged 55 to 69 with COVID-19, enrolled during active disease.

CDR3 protein: CASSQEPNTEAFF. CDR3 DNA sequence: TGTGCCAGCAGCCAGGAGCCGAACACTGAAGCTTTCTTT. V and J are TRBV14 and TRBJ1-1, with D unclear. V was shortened by 3 bases and J by 1 base, with 6 bases between the two germline ends. Germline CDR1 and CDR2: SGHDN and FVKESK. The CDR3 is 13 residues long.